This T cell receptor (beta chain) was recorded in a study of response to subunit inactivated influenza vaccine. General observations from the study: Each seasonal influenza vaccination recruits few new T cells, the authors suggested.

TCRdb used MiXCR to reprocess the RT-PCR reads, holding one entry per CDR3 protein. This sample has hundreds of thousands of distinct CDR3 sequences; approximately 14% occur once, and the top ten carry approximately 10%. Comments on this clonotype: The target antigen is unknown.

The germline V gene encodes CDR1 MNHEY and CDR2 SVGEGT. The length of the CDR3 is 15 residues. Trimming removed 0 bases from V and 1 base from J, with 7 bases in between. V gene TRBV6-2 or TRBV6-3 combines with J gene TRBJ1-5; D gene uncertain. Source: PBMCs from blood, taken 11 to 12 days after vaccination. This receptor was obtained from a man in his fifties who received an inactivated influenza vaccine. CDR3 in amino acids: CASSYSFGSNQPQHF. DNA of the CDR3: TGTGCCAGCAGTTACTCTTTCGGAAGCAATCAGCCCCAGCATTTT.